This TCR beta chain was obtained from a study of shared clonotypes between healthy human individuals. Study at large: Aged 18 to 49, the donors were a couple of women and three men. Three plates each covered CD4 naive and memory; CD8 naive two, CD8 memory one.

Sorted-subset replicate PCRs used 200 to 250 ng DNA, some 31,000 T cell genomes. Repertoires were generated with immunoSEQ multiplex PCR, while TCRdb's copy carries only in-frame clones and drops some. The data contain about 2.2 million clones, 93% of them singletons. General study results and limits: Several donors held approximately 4.6% of naive CD4 clonotypes in common.

CD8 cells classed as naive were CD45RO-negative and positively selected for CCR7, excluding terminally differentiated effector memory CD45RA+ cells. The ends were cut back, 5 bases at V and 0 bases at J, with 5 bases in the middle. Germline lookup yields CDR1 SEHNR and CDR2 FQNEAQ (reference sequence). The CDR3 is 12 residues long. This clone appeared a few times. Its antigen is as yet unknown. This same CDR3 is encoded by further DNA sequences in the sample. The sequence was obtained from a man aged 18 to 35 in good health. Some clones in this sample may be carry-over from other donors' samples. The chain recombines TRBV7-9 with TRBJ2-7, with TRBD2 as a possible D gene (5 bases). The sequenced material came from naive CD8+ T cells from PBMCs. CDR3 in amino acids: CASSGSSYEQYF. The CDR3 DNA reads TGTGCCAGCAGCGGGAGCTCCTACGAGCAGTACTTC.